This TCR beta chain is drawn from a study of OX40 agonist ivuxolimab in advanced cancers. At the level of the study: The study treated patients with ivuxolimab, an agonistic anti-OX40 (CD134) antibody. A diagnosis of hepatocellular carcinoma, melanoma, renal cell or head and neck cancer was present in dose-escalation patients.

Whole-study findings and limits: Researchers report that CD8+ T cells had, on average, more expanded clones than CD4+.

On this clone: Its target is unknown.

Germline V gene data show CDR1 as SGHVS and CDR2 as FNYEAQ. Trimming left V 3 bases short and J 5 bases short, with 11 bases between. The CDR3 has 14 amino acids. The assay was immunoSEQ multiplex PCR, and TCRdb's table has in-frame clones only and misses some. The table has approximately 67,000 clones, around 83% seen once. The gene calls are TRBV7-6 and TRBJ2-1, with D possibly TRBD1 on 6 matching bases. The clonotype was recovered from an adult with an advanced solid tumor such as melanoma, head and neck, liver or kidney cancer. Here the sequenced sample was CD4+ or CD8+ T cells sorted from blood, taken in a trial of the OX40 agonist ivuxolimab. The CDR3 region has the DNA TGTGCCAGCAGCTTCGTGGACAGTCACAATGAGCAGTTCTTC. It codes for CASSFVDSHNEQFF.